The entry that follows covers one TCR beta chain sequence. This CDR3 is 14 amino acids long. Germline V lookup: CDR1 SGHKS, CDR2 YYEKEE (reference sequence). The V gene end was trimmed by 4 bases and the J gene end by 5 bases; junction bases not matched to a gene: 9. This record belongs to a study of blood T cell repertoires in COVID-19. In the study overall: Spain, Italy and the United States supplied samples that represented acute and convalescent COVID-19. Sample material is recorded as cDNA or gDNA derived from T cells, B-cell-depleted T cells, or PBMCs.

In the study's own analysis: Amplifying reference gene primers gave estimates of nucleated cell counts. Repertoires were generated with immunoSEQ multiplex PCR, while TCRdb's copy carries only in-frame clones and drops some. D and trimming come from the DNA, and the V and J calls and clone size come from that table. The data contain more than 150,000 clones, around nine tenths of them singletons. Sequences were obtained from peripheral blood. The V call is TRBV5-5, the J call TRBJ2-7, with TRBD2 matching 7 bases. The TCR sequence derives from a woman younger than 35 who had recovered from COVID-19. The CDR3 nucleotides are TGTGCCAGCAGCCCGGGGGGAGGGTGGAACGAGCAGTACTTC. Its protein is CASSPGGGWNEQYF.